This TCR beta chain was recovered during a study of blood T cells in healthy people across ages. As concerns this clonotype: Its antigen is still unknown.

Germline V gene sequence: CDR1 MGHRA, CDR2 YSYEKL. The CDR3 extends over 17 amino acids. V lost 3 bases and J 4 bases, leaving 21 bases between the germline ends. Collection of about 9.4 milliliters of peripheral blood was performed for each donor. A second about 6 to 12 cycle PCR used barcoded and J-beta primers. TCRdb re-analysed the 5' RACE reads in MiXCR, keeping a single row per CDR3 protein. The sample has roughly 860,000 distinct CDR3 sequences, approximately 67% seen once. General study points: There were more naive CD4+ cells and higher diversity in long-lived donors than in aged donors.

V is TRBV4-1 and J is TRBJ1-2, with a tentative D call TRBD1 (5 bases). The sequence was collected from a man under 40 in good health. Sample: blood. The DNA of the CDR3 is TGCGCCAGCAGCCAGGGGGAGGCGGATTGGGGCACCTATGGCTACACCTTC. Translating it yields CASSQGEADWGTYGYTF.